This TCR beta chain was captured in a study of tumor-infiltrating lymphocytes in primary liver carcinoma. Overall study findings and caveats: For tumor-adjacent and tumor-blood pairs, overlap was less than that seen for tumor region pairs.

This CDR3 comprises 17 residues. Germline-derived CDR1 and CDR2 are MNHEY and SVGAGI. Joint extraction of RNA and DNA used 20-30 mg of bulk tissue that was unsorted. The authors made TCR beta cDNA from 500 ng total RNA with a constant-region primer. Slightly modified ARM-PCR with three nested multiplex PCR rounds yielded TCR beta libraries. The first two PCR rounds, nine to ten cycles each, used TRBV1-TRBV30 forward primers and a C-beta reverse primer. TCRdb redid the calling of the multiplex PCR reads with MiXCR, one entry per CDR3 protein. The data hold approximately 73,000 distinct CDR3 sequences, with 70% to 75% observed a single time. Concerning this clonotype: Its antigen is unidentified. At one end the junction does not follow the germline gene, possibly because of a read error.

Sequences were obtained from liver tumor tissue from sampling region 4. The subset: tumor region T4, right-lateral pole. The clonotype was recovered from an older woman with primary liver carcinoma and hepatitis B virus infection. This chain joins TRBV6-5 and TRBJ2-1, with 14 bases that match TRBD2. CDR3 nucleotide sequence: TGTGTCAGCAGTTTCGGGACTAGCGGGAGCTGGGTCGATGAGCAGTTCTTC. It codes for CVSSFGTSGSWVDEQFF.